These 25 T cell receptor beta chains share one sample of origin, sequenced in a study of CD8 T cells in ankylosing spondylitis. TCRdb recomputed calls from the 5' RACE reads with MiXCR, one row per CDR3 protein. The sample yields around 30,000 distinct CDR3 sequences, roughly 7.2% seen once. Sequenced: blood, either unsorted or a sorted T cell fraction (not recorded which). The receptor source for this set is a male donor with ankylosing spondylitis or in good health (not recorded which).

This clonotype was seen many times. The chain's CDR3 is CASSDGTDISYEQYF. CDR3 sequence (DNA): TGCGCCAGCAGCGATGGGACAGATATTTCCTACGAGCAGTACTTC. The chain links TRBV5-1 to TRBJ2-7; 7 nucleotides align to TRBD1. CDR3 length: 15 residues. Looked up from germline, CDR1 is SGHRS and CDR2 is YFSETQ. J gave up 1 base and V 4 bases, and 8 bases lay outside the gene matches.

In its sample, this clonotype was seen many times. This chain links TRBV6-4 with TRBJ2-3, with 12 nucleotides matching TRBD2. Germline V gene lookup returns CDR1 MRHNA and CDR2 SNTAGT. V gave up 3 bases and J gave up 3 bases; unmatched junction bases: 4. The CDR3 has 16 residues. The CDR3 DNA follows: TGTGCCAGCAGTGAGAGGACTAGCGGGATTACAGATACGCAGTATTTT. Amino acid sequence: CASSERTSGITDTQYF.

In this sample, this clonotype turned up many times. The V gene is TRBV5-1, the J gene TRBJ2-1; D is unclear. CDR3 length: 16 amino acids. Germline CDR1 and CDR2: SGHRS and YFSETQ. Trimming took off 0 bases at V and 0 bases at J, with 10 bases between the two ends. CDR3 protein: CASSLAGQSSYNEQFF. The DNA for the CDR3 is TGCGCCAGCAGCTTGGCCGGCCAGAGCTCCTACAATGAGCAGTTCTTC.

This clonotype has a count of ten or more. V is TRBV12-3 or TRBV12-4 and J is TRBJ1-5; TRBD1 agrees at 8 bases. Trimming at V came to 5 bases and at J to 0 bases, leaving 6 bases not matched to a gene. This CDR3 comprises 16 residues. CDR3 loop: CASSPRTGLSNQPQHF. The CDR3 DNA reads TGTGCCAGCAGTCCCAGGACAGGGCTTAGCAATCAGCCCCAGCATTTT.

This clonotype was seen many times. The chain carries TRBV7-8 and TRBJ1-4, with a possible D match to TRBD1 (5 bases). CDR3 length: 17 amino acids. V lost 1 base and J 7 bases, leaving 19 bases between the germline ends. Germline V gives CDR1 SGHVS, CDR2 FQNEAQ. CDR3 amino acids: CASSLGFLGEMGEKLFF. Here the CDR3 DNA reads TGTGCCAGCAGCTTAGGGTTTTTGGGGGAGATGGGTGAAAAACTGTTTTTT.

This clonotype was counted ten times or more. This chain connects TRBV28 to TRBJ1-5; D uncertain. This CDR3 has 14 residues. Germline assignment: CDR1 MDHEN and CDR2 SYDVKM. Trimming removed 2 bases from V and 7 bases from J, with 12 bases in between. The CDR3, as DNA: TGTGCCAGCAGTTTAGACGGGGTCGGGCAGCCCCAGCATTTT. Translating it yields CASSLDGVGQPQHF.

This clonotype was observed at least ten times. The chain employs TRBV7-8 and TRBJ1-1; D may be TRBD1 (5 bases). Per the germline V gene, CDR1 is SGHVS and CDR2 is FQNEAQ. Between the trimmed V and J ends, which lost 2 bases and 4 bases, there was a span of 5 bases. CDR3 length equals 12 residues. In nucleotides, the CDR3 is TGTGCCAGCAGCTTAAGGGGCACTGAAGCTTTCTTT. Amino acid sequence: CASSLRGTEAFF.

This clonotype was counted between two and nine times. The V and J genes are TRBV11-2 and TRBJ1-2; D perhaps matches TRBD1 (6 bases). Trimming removed 1 base from V and 0 bases from J, with 9 bases in between. From germline, CDR1 is SGHAT and CDR2 FQNNGV. The length of the CDR3 is 15 residues. Written as DNA, the CDR3 is TGTGCCAGCAGCTTAGGAGGGGACACTAACTATGGCTACACCTTC. The encoded protein is CASSLGGDTNYGYTF.

The CDR3 spells CASSQLRARTEAFF. The CDR3 DNA reads as TGTGCCAGCAGCCAATTAAGGGCGCGGACTGAAGCTTTCTTT. The rearrangement joins TRBV14 to TRBJ1-1; D not certain. The CDR3 is 14 amino acids. The V gene's germline CDR1 is SGHDN and CDR2 FVKESK. Trimming pared 2 bases from V and 5 bases from J, leaving 12 bases between.

This clonotype was observed a handful of times. The rearrangement joins TRBV11-1 to TRBJ1-1; TRBD1 aligns across 8 bases. This CDR3 contains 14 residues. V lost 3 bases to trimming and J lost 4 bases; unmatched junction nucleotides: 4. CDR1 and CDR2 (germline): SGHAT, FQDESV (reference sequence). CDR3 nucleotides: TGTGCCAGCAGCTTTCCCGGGACAGGCACTGAAGCTTTCTTT. Protein sequence: CASSFPGTGTEAFF.

This clonotype has a count of ten or more. The genes are TRBV6-1 and TRBJ2-7; tentative D call: TRBD2 (6 bases). There are 14 residues in the CDR3. Germline CDR1 reads MNHNS; CDR2 reads SASEGT. V lost 6 bases to trimming and J lost 3 bases, with 15 bases between them. DNA of the CDR3: TGTGCCAGCAGCCGCGGGGCCTACTTCTACGAGCAGTACTTC. Its protein product is CASSRGAYFYEQYF.

This clonotype was detected ten times or more. This sequence joins TRBV20-1 and TRBJ2-5; 11 nucleotides line up with TRBD1. This CDR3 is 12 amino acids long. Germline loops: CDR1 DFQATT, CDR2 SNEGSKA (reference sequence). V lost 6 bases to trimming and J lost 4 bases; unmatched junction nucleotides: 1. The CDR3 DNA reads as TGCAGTGCCGGACAGGGGGCAGAGACCCAGTACTTC. The encoded protein is CSAGQGAETQYF.

The chain uses TRBV25-1 and TRBJ2-5; 9 bases agree with TRBD1. Unmatched junction bases numbered 14, after V lost 8 bases and J lost 7 bases. From germline, CDR1 is MGHDK and CDR2 SYGVNS. The CDR3 sequence is 15 residues long. CDR3 nucleotide sequence: TGTGCCAGCGGGGAGGACAGGGGAGGTATCGTGACCCAGTACTTC. Protein sequence: CASGEDRGGIVTQYF.

The table lists this clonotype with a count of one. V usage is TRBV11-2 and J usage is TRBJ2-1; no firm D call. Germline CDR1 reads SGHAT; CDR2 reads FQNNGV. Trimming left V 5 bases short and J 10 bases short, with 15 bases between. CDR3 size: 13 residues. The CDR3 sequence is CASSRLGEHEQFF. CDR3 in DNA: TGTGCCAGCAGCCGGCTTGGCGAGCACGAGCAGTTCTTC.

This clonotype was detected ten times or more. The chain employs TRBV3-1 and TRBJ2-1; 8 nucleotides match TRBD2. With 3 bases clipped from V and 7 bases from J, the junction kept 11 bases outside the gene matches. This CDR3 region has 16 residues. From germline, CDR1 is LGHDT and CDR2 YNNKEL (reference sequence). The chain's CDR3 is CASSQGFAGGRNEQFF. The CDR3 bases are TGTGCCAGCAGCCAGGGTTTTGCGGGAGGCCGTAATGAGCAGTTCTTC.

At least ten counts were recorded for this clonotype. The chain links TRBV19 to TRBJ2-1; 7 bases agree with TRBD2. This CDR3 is 16 amino acids long. V lost 5 bases and J lost 0; bases outside the gene matches: 7. The V gene's germline CDR1 is LNHDA and CDR2 SQIVND (reference sequence). The CDR3 loop is CASSVAGALSYNEQFF. Here the CDR3 DNA reads TGTGCCAGTAGTGTTGCGGGAGCCCTCTCCTACAATGAGCAGTTCTTC.

V is TRBV11-2 and J is TRBJ2-1; 7 nucleotides match TRBD2. J gave up 8 bases and V 0 bases, and 10 bases lay outside the gene matches. The CDR3 runs 16 residues. Germline V gene sequence: CDR1 SGHAT, CDR2 FQNNGV. The CDR3 spells CASSLDSSGGGYEQFF. As DNA, the CDR3 is TGTGCCAGCAGCTTAGACTCTAGCGGTGGGGGGTATGAGCAGTTCTTC.

Many counts were recorded for this clonotype. J is TRBJ2-5 and V is TRBV5-8; tentatively, D is TRBD1 (5 bases). Germline V lookup: CDR1 SGHTS, CDR2 YDEGEE. The V and J ends lost 0 bases and 5 bases respectively, with 8 bases between them. This CDR3 contains 13 residues. The CDR3 sequence is CASSLGGVETQYF. CDR3 coding DNA: TGTGCCAGCAGCTTGGGGGGCGTGGAGACCCAGTACTTC.

This clonotype was picked up many times. The chain uses TRBV6-5 and TRBJ1-4, with TRBD1 matching over 8 bases. After removal of 2 bases from V and 7 bases from J, the junction contained 15 bases not matched to a gene. The germline V gene has CDR1 MNHEY and CDR2 SVGAGI. This CDR3 region has 18 residues. Here the CDR3 DNA reads TGTGCCAGCAGTTACACCCGGGACAGGACCGCGGGGAGTGAAAAACTGTTTTTT. Translating it yields CASSYTRDRTAGSEKLFF.

This clonotype was counted many times. The CDR3 DNA follows: TGCAGTGCTAGAGAACTAGCGGGACCCTCAACCCAGTACTTC. It encodes CSARELAGPSTQYF. This chain connects TRBV20-1 to TRBJ2-5, with 10 bases fitting TRBD2. The CDR3 loop spans 14 amino acids. The V and J ends lost 0 bases and 8 bases, in that order; junction bases with no gene match: 6. Germline V gene data show CDR1 as DFQATT and CDR2 as SNEGSKA (reference sequence).

This chain links TRBV20-1 with TRBJ2-7; TRBD2 matches 13 bases. The CDR3 sequence is 16 residues long. Germline values: CDR1 DFQATT, CDR2 SNEGSKA (reference sequence). The V and J ends lost 5 bases and 3 bases, in that order; junction bases with no gene match: 10. CDR3 residues: CSARRLAGGLGYEQYF. For the CDR3, the DNA is TGCAGTGCTCGTAGACTAGCGGGAGGACTGGGCTACGAGCAGTACTTC.

This clonotype came up a few times. The chain has TRBV7-6 and TRBJ2-1, with TRBD2 identical over 13 bases. This CDR3 is 19 amino acids long. Germline V gene sequence: CDR1 SGHVS, CDR2 FNYEAQ. Trimming cost V 1 base and J 0 bases; bases outside gene matches: 6. The CDR3 nucleotides read TGTGCCAGCAGCTTAGGACTAGCGGGAGGCCCTAGCTCCTACAATGAGCAGTTCTTC. Protein product: CASSLGLAGGPSSYNEQFF.

This clonotype is categorized as medium-sized (0.01 to 0.1%). The chain joins TRBV29-1 to TRBJ2-2; D gene unclear. In germline, CDR1 is SQVTM, CDR2 ANQGSEA. V was cut by 4 bases and J by 2 bases, with 5 bases left in between. CDR3 length: 12 amino acids. For the CDR3, the DNA is TGCAGCGTTGGGGAAAACACCGGGGAGCTGTTTTTT. Protein product: CSVGENTGELFF.

This clonotype has more than one count but fewer than ten. The V and J genes are TRBV5-1 and TRBJ2-2; D unresolved. The germline V gene encodes CDR1 SGHRS and CDR2 YFSETQ. Trimming took off 2 bases at V and 1 base at J, with 3 bases between the two ends. The CDR3 consists of 13 residues. DNA of the CDR3: TGCGCCAGCAGCTTCGGGAACACCGGGGAGCTGTTTTTT. This sequence encodes CASSFGNTGELFF.

This clonotype was picked up many times. The chain couples TRBV15 to TRBJ1-1; D gene ambiguous. Germline lookup yields CDR1 LNHNV and CDR2 YYDKDF (reference sequence). The V end lost 0 bases, the J end lost 1 base, and 9 bases lay between the germline ends. This CDR3 comprises 15 residues. CDR3 bases: TGTGCCACCAGCAGAGATTATTCCCCGAACACTGAAGCTTTCTTT. It codes for CATSRDYSPNTEAFF. The full variable domain, its missing parts supplied by reference TRBV15 and TRBJ1-1, is DAMVIQNPRYQVTQFGKPVTLSCSQTLNHNVMYWYQQKSSQAPKLLFHYYDKDFNNEADTPDNFQSRRPNTSFCFLDIRSPGLGDTAMYLCATSRDYSPNTEAFFGQGTRLTVV.